This T cell receptor beta chain originates from a study of T cells after yellow fever vaccination. 5'RACE template switching added a universal primer site and UMIs to TCR cDNA. TCRdb used MiXCR to reprocess the 5' RACE reads, holding one entry per CDR3 protein. The table lists under 400,000 distinct CDR3 sequences, under 15% of them singletons. Notes on this clonotype: Its antigen is undetermined.

General study points: Reappearance after the booster was observed for most primary-vaccination clones (96% CD4, almost 90% CD8).

V was clipped by 0 bases and J by 3 bases, with 10 bases between them. This CDR3 is built from 14 residues. From germline, CDR1 is SGHRS and CDR2 YFSETQ. The chain combines TRBV5-1 with TRBJ2-7; the D is unclear. The sample here was CD4+ T cells sorted from PBMCs, taken 15 days after the yellow fever booster vaccination. The clonotype was recovered from a man aged 18-30 years who received the YFV17D yellow fever vaccine. The CDR3 spells CASSLEPDYYEQYF. In nucleotides, the CDR3 is TGCGCCAGCAGCTTGGAACCCGATTACTACGAGCAGTACTTC.